Below, one TCR beta chain is given with its context. Its antigen remains unknown. The data derive from a study of T cell responses to AZD1222 COVID-19 vaccine. Study-wide findings and caveats: Just a handful of people given AZD1222 tested seropositive at baseline. Clonal diversity was possibly underestimated, and white British individuals and females predominated among donors. The repertoires were collected only after the peak T cell response.

Only in-frame clones appear in the TCRdb table, and some are missing; sequencing was by immunoSEQ multiplex PCR. The data hold 140,000 to 150,000 clones, with approximately 88% observed a single time. After removal of 4 bases from V and 0 bases from J, the junction contained 5 bases not matched to a gene. The germline V gene encodes CDR1 MGHRA and CDR2 YSYEKL. This CDR3 has 15 amino acids. V gene TRBV4-1 combines with J gene TRBJ1-2, with 7 bases lining up with TRBD1. The clonotype comes from an adult in good health. This material consisted of peripheral blood, taken on day 0 of AZD1222 vaccination. The CDR3 is CASSPQDRANYGYTF. The DNA of the CDR3 is TGCGCCAGCAGCCCCCAAGACAGGGCTAACTATGGCTACACCTTC.